These T cell receptor beta chains were read from a single sample in a study of cytomegalovirus exposure and HLA in healthy donors. Produced via immunoSEQ multiplex PCR; TCRdb's table is partial and in-frame only. This sample carries nearly 100,000 clones, less than 10% of them seen once, and the ten largest clones take 5% to 5.5%. The sequencing sample was made of PBMCs. These receptors all stem from a man aged 45-60 years in good health and CMV-seropositive. Each CDR3 is given with its conserved first and last residue. The D gene is left open where the match is weak. Rows give clone size only sometimes, using once, few, many, or a class for an expanded clone.

>-|TRBV7-2|-|TRBJ2-7
TGTGCCAGCAGCTGGCGGGAAAGCGAGCAGTACTTC
CASSWRESEQYF
>few|TRBV29-1|-|TRBJ1-1
TGCAGCGTTGATTCGAGCCGTGAAGCTTTCTTT
CSVDSSREAFF
>few|TRBV28|-|TRBJ1-2
TGTGCCAGCAGACGCGGGCGGGGCGTTTTCTATGGCTACACCTTC
CASRRGRGVFYGYTF
>-|TRBV28|TRBD2|TRBJ2-5
TGTGCCAGCAGTCCCGGCGGGGGAAGAGAGACCCAGTACTTC
CASSPGGGRETQYF
>-|TRBV7-9|-|TRBJ2-3
TGTGCCAGCAGCACCTCGGCGGGGGCTGGAGATACGCAGTATTTT
CASSTSAGAGDTQYF
>many|TRBV18|TRBD1|TRBJ2-7
TGTGCCAGCTCCCACAGGGGCTACGAGCAGTACTTC
CASSHRGYEQYF
>-|TRBV19|TRBD1|TRBJ1-1
TGTGCCAGTAGTAAGGAGGGGGCCTGGACTGAAGCTTTCTTT
CASSKEGAWTEAFF
>few|TRBV9|-|TRBJ1-3
TGTGCCAGCAGCGTACAGGATAGAAACACCATATATTTT
CASSVQDRNTIYF
>-|TRBV27|TRBD2|TRBJ2-1
TGTGCCAGCAGCCCTAGCGGGGTACCCCACAATGAGCAGTTCTTC
CASSPSGVPHNEQFF
>-|TRBV2|-|TRBJ2-2
TGTGCCAGCAGCTTCTCGGGAAGAGGATTCGGGGAGCTGTTTTTT
CASSFSGRGFGELFF
>few|TRBV5-4|TRBD1|TRBJ2-1
TGTGCCAGCAGCTTGGGGACAGGGGGCGCTGGTTTGAATGAGCAGTTCTTC
CASSLGTGGAGLNEQFF
>-|TRBV5-1|-|TRBJ1-2
TGCGCCAGCAGCTCGGACAGTAACTATGGCTACACCTTC
CASSSDSNYGYTF
>-|TRBV14|-|TRBJ2-7
TGTGCCAGCAGCCAAGCCCTGCATACTAGCTACGAGCAGTACTTC
CASSQALHTSYEQYF
>-|TRBV10-3|-|TRBJ1-1
TGTGCCATCAGTGACGGGGAAGGTGGCACTGAAGCTTTCTTT
CAISDGEGGTEAFF
>-|TRBV6-1|TRBD2|TRBJ2-1
TGTGCCAGCAGTTTGGGACTAGACATCTACAATGAGCAGTTCTTC
CASSLGLDIYNEQFF
>-|TRBV6-5|TRBD2|TRBJ2-1
TGTGCCAGCAGACCCCCGGGACTAGTTGAGCAGTTCTTC
CASRPPGLVEQFF
>few|TRBV5-4|-|TRBJ2-1
TGTGCCAGCAGCTTGGAACAGTCCTACAATGAGCAGTTCTTC
CASSLEQSYNEQFF
>-|TRBV4-1|TRBD1|TRBJ2-5
TGCGCCAGCAGCCAACTACAGGGGATGGAGACCCAGTACTTC
CASSQLQGMETQYF
>few|TRBV18|TRBD2|TRBJ2-7
TGTGCCAGCTCACCAACTAGCGGGACCCTCTACGAGCAGTACTTC
CASSPTSGTLYEQYF
>few|TRBV7-2|TRBD2|TRBJ2-1
TGTGCCAGCAGCCTAGCGGCTAGCGGGAGCCATGAGCAGTTCTTC
CASSLAASGSHEQFF
>-|TRBV5-4|-|TRBJ1-6
TGTGCCAGCAGCTTGGTGGGGGGGCTTTCACCCCTACACTTT
CASSLVGGLSPLHF
>-|TRBV4-3|-|TRBJ2-3
TGCGCCAGCAGCCAAGTCGGCGGGAGCACAGATACGCAGTATTTT
CASSQVGGSTDTQYF
>-|TRBV30|-|TRBJ2-7
TGTGCCTGGGGTGGGGAAGAAAGGAGGTACGAGCAGTACTTC
CAWGGEERRYEQYF
>few|TRBV27|TRBD2|TRBJ2-2
TGTGCCAGCAGTTTACGGTCGGGACTAGCGGCTAACACCGGGGAGCTGTTTTTT
CASSLRSGLAANTGELFF
>many|TRBV4-2|-|TRBJ2-2
TGTGCCAGCAGCCAAGATCGGACTTACACCGGGGAGCTGTTTTTT
CASSQDRTYTGELFF
>few|TRBV5-1|-|TRBJ2-2
TGCGCCAGCAGCTTAGCAGGGGATAGCGGGGAGCTGTTTTTT
CASSLAGDSGELFF
>-|TRBV5-1|TRBD2|TRBJ2-2
TGCGCCAGCAGCTCGCAAGCGGGGGGGACCGGGGAGCTGTTTTTT
CASSSQAGGTGELFF
>few|TRBV6-6|TRBD2|TRBJ2-1
TGTGCCAGCAGTTACAGGGCGGGAGTATTGAACAATGAGCAGTTCTTC
CASSYRAGVLNNEQFF
>few|TRBV7-8|TRBD1|TRBJ1-6
TGTGCCAGCAGCTCCGGACAGGGCCATAATTCACCCCTCCACTTT
CASSSGQGHNSPLHF
>-|TRBV15|TRBD1|TRBJ1-2
TGTGCCACCAGCAACGACAGGGGGCAGGGTGGCTACACCTTC
CATSNDRGQGGYTF
>-|TRBV10-1|TRBD1|TRBJ2-7
TGCGCCAGCAAGGAACCGGACAGGGACGAGCAGTACTTC
CASKEPDRDEQYF
>-|TRBV7-8|TRBD1|TRBJ2-7
TGTGCCAGCAGTACTAACGTGGGACAGGGGTCCTACGAGCAGTACTTC
CASSTNVGQGSYEQYF
>-|TRBV30|-|TRBJ2-3
TGTGCCGGTACAGGACCGGGCGGCGCTACGCAGTATTTT
CAGTGPGGATQYF
>-|TRBV7-2|-|TRBJ2-1
TGTGCCAGCAGCTTAAACTTCCCTTATAATGAGCAGTTCTTC
CASSLNFPYNEQFF
>few|TRBV7-9|-|TRBJ2-1
TGTGCCAGCACTGGGGGCAATTACAATGAGCAGTTCTTC
CASTGGNYNEQFF
>few|TRBV28|TRBD1|TRBJ1-5
TGTGCCAGCAGTTCCGCCCAAGGGACAGAGAATCAGCCCCAGCATTTT
CASSSAQGTENQPQHF
>-|TRBV4-1|-|TRBJ2-7
TGCGCCAGCAGCCAAGATCCCACGGGTCCATTCTACGAGCAGTACTTC
CASSQDPTGPFYEQYF